The clone carrying this T cell receptor beta chain was seen a handful of times. Its specificity is unknown. This CDR3 has 13 residues. The germline V gene encodes CDR1 MDHEN and CDR2 SYDVKM. V was cut by 5 bases and J by 7 bases, with 13 bases left in between. Expressed TCRB transcripts were sequenced after all isolated RNA was converted to cDNA. Only in-frame clones appear in the TCRdb table, and some are missing; sequencing was by immunoSEQ multiplex PCR. This repertoire shows roughly 500,000 clones, approximately 30% found once; its top ten account for around 0.065%. These data belong to a study of beta chain features in type 1 diabetes. Findings and limits, study-wide: The study found that naive, central memory and Treg TCRB repertoires appeared more similar in patients than in healthy donors.

Input material: naive CD4+ T cells from blood. The chain has TRBV28 and TRBJ2-3; D call uncertain. This TCR was recovered from a man younger than 30 in good health. For the CDR3, the DNA is TGTGCCAGCAGTACCCAGCCCCGTAATACGCAGTATTTT. It is translated as CASSTQPRNTQYF.